The 7 T cell receptor beta chains reported below all come from one sample, sequenced in a study of blood T cells in healthy people across ages. Using a J-beta primer mix together with a sample-barcoded 5' primer, a second PCR was run for roughly 6 to 11 cycles. TCRdb recomputed calls from the 5' RACE reads with MiXCR, one row per CDR3 protein. Of about 1 million distinct CDR3 sequences in the sample, roughly a quarter were seen once. These data were likewise used in another study, on T cells of mothers and their children.

Sequencing was carried out using blood. The source of these receptors is a girl aged 2 to 9 in good health.

This chain connects TRBV28 to TRBJ2-7, with D possibly being TRBD1 (6 bases). Germline-derived CDR1 and CDR2 are MDHEN and SYDVKM. Trimming stripped 4 bases from V and 5 bases from J, with 9 bases between. The CDR3 covers 12 residues. The CDR3 DNA reads as TGTGCCAGCAGTTCGCGACAGGACGAGCAGTACTTC. It yields the protein CASSSRQDEQYF.

This sequence joins TRBV7-8 and TRBJ2-3; D is perhaps TRBD2 (7 bases). The V gene's germline CDR1 is SGHVS and CDR2 FQNEAQ. The CDR3 loop spans 17 amino acids. With 0 bases removed from V and 12 bases from J, the gap between germline ends came to 25 bases. CDR3 nucleotides: TGTGCCAGCAGCTTAGCGCGAGGTAAAGTCGGGGGGCCTCCTCAGTATTTT. It codes for CASSLARGKVGGPPQYF.

V gene TRBV12-3 or TRBV12-4 combines with J gene TRBJ1-2; D ambiguous. Between the trimmed V and J ends, which lost 4 bases and 2 bases, there was a span of 8 bases. The CDR3 is made up of 13 amino acids. The CDR3 DNA reads as TGTGCCAGCAGTTGGACTTTGAACTATGGCTACACCTTC. Protein product: CASSWTLNYGYTF.

V gene TRBV6-2 or TRBV6-3 combines with J gene TRBJ2-3, with 9 bases that match TRBD2. This CDR3 is 17 amino acids long. The germline V gene encodes CDR1 MNHEY and CDR2 SVGEGT. J gave up 3 bases and V 0 bases, and 7 bases lay outside the gene matches. CDR3 protein: CASSYSRTSDGTDTQYF. The CDR3 coding sequence is TGTGCCAGCAGTTACTCGAGGACTAGCGACGGGACAGATACGCAGTATTTT.

This clonotype was observed a few times. The gene calls are TRBV10-2 and TRBJ2-1; tentatively, D is TRBD1 (8 bases). The CDR3 spans 14 residues. Germline loops: CDR1 WSHSY, CDR2 SAAADI. Trimming pared 10 bases from V and 3 bases from J, leaving 16 bases between. The DNA of the CDR3 is TGCGCCATACAGGGGGGGGGCTTCTACAATGAGCAGTTCTTC. It is translated as CAIQGGGFYNEQFF.

The chain combines TRBV6-2 or TRBV6-3 with TRBJ1-5; D call uncertain. The CDR3 runs to 13 residues. Trimming pared 5 bases from V and 7 bases from J, leaving 12 bases between. Germline CDR1 reads MNHEY; CDR2 reads SVGEGT. Here the CDR3 DNA reads TGTGCCAGCAGTCCCCCTTCCCACCAGCCCCAGCATTTT. This gives the protein CASSPPSHQPQHF.

The chain uses TRBV4-3 and TRBJ2-5; D call uncertain. Germline CDR1 reads LGHNA; CDR2 reads YSLEER. The V end lost 0 bases, the J end lost 5 bases, and 13 bases lay between the germline ends. The CDR3 is made up of 15 amino acids. CDR3 coding DNA: TGCGCCAGCAGCCAAGATGTTAGCAGGCTTGAGACCCAGTACTTC. Protein sequence: CASSQDVSRLETQYF.